These T cell receptor beta chains were read from a single sample in a study of blood T cell repertoires in COVID-19. Using immunoSEQ multiplex PCR, the repertoire was profiled, and TCRdb retains in-frame clones only, with some absent. The top ten hold roughly 4% of the sample, which has about 260,000 clones, 84% seen once. Sequenced material: peripheral blood. The receptors stem from a man between 60 and 75 years old with acute or convalescent COVID-19. The CDR3 runs from the conserved cysteine through the conserved F or W. A D gene is named only where the DNA matches it firmly. Clone size, where shown, is once, few, many, or a class for clones that have expanded.

V: TRBV7-3; J: TRBJ1-1; size: -; D: -; CDR3: CASSLYKNTEAFF; DNA: TGTGCCAGCAGCCTGTACAAGAACACTGAAGCTTTCTTT
V: TRBV18; J: TRBJ2-1; size: few; D: -; CDR3: CASSPTQVSYNEQFF; DNA: TGTGCCAGCTCACCTACCCAGGTATCCTACAATGAGCAGTTCTTC
V: TRBV28; J: TRBJ2-7; size: -; D: TRBD1; CDR3: CASSSAGTGFYEQYF; DNA: TGTGCCAGCAGCTCGGCCGGGACAGGGTTCTACGAGCAGTACTTC
V: TRBV7-6; J: TRBJ2-1; size: few; D: TRBD2; CDR3: CASSISGSSYNEQFF; DNA: TGTGCCAGCAGCATTAGCGGGAGCTCCTACAATGAGCAGTTCTTC
V: TRBV28; J: TRBJ2-2; size: -; D: TRBD2; CDR3: CASSFVAGGPGELFF; DNA: TGTGCCAGCAGTTTCGTGGCGGGAGGTCCCGGGGAGCTGTTTTTT
V: TRBV2; J: TRBJ2-5; size: -; D: TRBD1; CDR3: CASGGTGGMKTQYF; DNA: TGTGCCAGCGGCGGGACAGGGGGCATGAAGACCCAGTACTTC
V: TRBV3-1/TRBV3-2; J: TRBJ1-3; size: -; D: -; CDR3: CASTLGGSGNTIYF; DNA: TGTGCCAGCACCCTAGGGGGCTCTGGAAACACCATATATTTT
V: TRBV19; J: TRBJ1-3; size: -; D: -; CDR3: CASSSQVLSGNTIYF; DNA: TGTGCCAGTAGTTCGCAGGTCCTCTCTGGAAACACCATATATTTT
V: TRBV15; J: TRBJ2-7; size: -; D: -; CDR3: CATSRDTDYPGSEQYF; DNA: TGTGCCACCAGCAGAGATACTGACTACCCGGGGAGCGAGCAGTACTTC
V: TRBV29-1; J: TRBJ2-3; size: -; D: TRBD2; CDR3: CSVERGRADTQYF; DNA: TGCAGCGTTGAACGCGGGAGGGCAGATACGCAGTATTTT
V: TRBV9; J: TRBJ2-7; size: -; D: TRBD1; CDR3: CASSAGTDTYEQYF; DNA: TGTGCCAGCAGCGCCGGGACAGACACCTACGAGCAGTACTTC
V: TRBV12-5; J: TRBJ2-1; size: -; D: TRBD2; CDR3: CATSLAGRYNEQFF; DNA: TGTGCTACCTCCCTAGCGGGTAGATACAATGAGCAGTTCTTC
V: TRBV5-4; J: TRBJ2-7; size: many; D: TRBD2; CDR3: CASSLGGLAGSSYEQYF; DNA: TGTGCCAGCAGCTTGGGGGGACTAGCGGGGAGCTCCTACGAGCAGTACTTC
V: TRBV14; J: TRBJ2-1; size: -; D: TRBD2; CDR3: CASSQDRVAGISYNEQFF; DNA: TGTGCCAGCAGCCAAGATCGGGTAGCGGGGATCTCATACAATGAGCAGTTCTTC
V: TRBV10-2; J: TRBJ2-6; size: -; D: TRBD1; CDR3: CATSLRDRVTSGANVLTF; DNA: TGCGCCACTTCACTCCGGGACAGGGTAACCTCTGGGGCCAACGTCCTGACTTTC
V: TRBV30; J: TRBJ2-1; size: -; D: -; CDR3: CAWSVSDGGTEQFF; DNA: TGTGCCTGGAGTGTTAGCGATGGGGGGACTGAGCAGTTCTTC
V: TRBV6-6; J: TRBJ1-5; size: -; D: TRBD1; CDR3: CASSTLNRGGNQPQHF; DNA: TGTGCCAGCAGTACCCTGAACAGGGGTGGCAATCAGCCCCAGCATTTT
V: TRBV4-2; J: TRBJ1-2; size: -; D: TRBD1; CDR3: CASSQVGQGDYGYTF; DNA: TGTGCCAGCAGCCAAGTAGGACAGGGAGACTATGGCTACACCTTC
V: TRBV5-1; J: TRBJ2-7; size: -; D: TRBD1; CDR3: CASSATSGTGLYEQYF; DNA: TGCGCCAGCAGCGCAACTTCCGGGACAGGGCTCTACGAGCAGTACTTC
V: TRBV28; J: TRBJ1-2; size: -; D: -; CDR3: CASTLGGYGYTF; DNA: TGTGCCAGCACCCTAGGGGGATATGGCTACACCTTC
V: TRBV7-3; J: TRBJ2-6; size: once; D: TRBD1; CDR3: CASSRYFRGPGSGANVLTF; DNA: TGTGCCAGCAGCCGTTATTTTAGGGGGCCAGGCTCTGGGGCCAACGTCCTGACTTTC
V: TRBV5-1; J: TRBJ2-6; size: few; D: -; CDR3: CASSLANRGNPTGANVLTF; DNA: TGCGCCAGCAGCTTGGCCAACCGGGGTAACCCTACTGGGGCCAACGTCCTGACTTTC
V: TRBV5-6; J: TRBJ2-7; size: few; D: -; CDR3: CASSRPGDGYEQYF; DNA: TGTGCCAGCAGCCGCCCGGGGGACGGCTACGAGCAGTACTTC
V: TRBV13; J: TRBJ2-7; size: -; D: -; CDR3: CASSFLEGGGAYEQYF; DNA: TGTGCCAGCAGCTTTCTCGAGGGAGGCGGGGCCTACGAGCAGTACTTC
V: TRBV5-1; J: TRBJ1-5; size: -; D: -; CDR3: CASSSEGRLNQPQHF; DNA: TGCGCCAGCAGCTCTGAGGGCAGACTTAATCAGCCCCAGCATTTT
V: TRBV27; J: TRBJ2-7; size: -; D: -; CDR3: CASSLSPRDSYEQYF; DNA: TGTGCCAGCAGTTTATCGCCCAGGGACTCCTACGAGCAGTACTTC
V: TRBV7-2; J: TRBJ2-3; size: -; D: -; CDR3: CASSPFSGDLADTQYF; DNA: TGTGCCAGCAGCCCGTTTTCGGGGGACCTTGCAGATACGCAGTATTTT